These 12 T cell receptor beta chains share one sample of origin, sequenced in a study of identifying expanded T cells in peripheral blood. Profiled with immunoSEQ multiplex PCR; TCRdb holds only in-frame clones, not every one. The table lists tens of thousands of clones, roughly 84% of them singletons. The sample consisted of blood. Receptors were obtained from a person between 18 and 70 years old in good health.

The chain uses TRBV5-5 and TRBJ2-7; 12 bases agree with TRBD2. After removal of 0 bases from V and 6 bases from J, the junction contained 4 bases not matched to a gene. The germline V gene encodes CDR1 SGHKS and CDR2 YYEKEE (reference sequence). The CDR3 totals 15 residues. CDR3 DNA sequence: TGTGCCAGCAGCTTGGTGCCTAGCGGGAGGGGCGAGCAGTACTTC. Encoded protein: CASSLVPSGRGEQYF.

This chain uses TRBV5-1 with TRBJ2-3; D could derive from TRBD1 or TRBD2 (5 bases each). The V gene's germline CDR1 is SGHRS and CDR2 YFSETQ. CDR3 length: 16 residues. V was trimmed by 1 base and J by 4 bases, leaving 16 bases between them. This CDR3 reads CASSLSGTPGADTQYF. The CDR3 nucleotides read TGCGCCAGCAGCTTGTCCGGGACCCCCGGTGCAGATACGCAGTATTTT.

The J gene is TRBJ1-1, the V gene TRBV29-1; TRBD1 agrees at 7 bases. Germline CDR1 is SQVTM and CDR2 is ANQGSEA. With 6 bases clipped from V and 6 bases from J, the junction kept 1 base outside the gene matches. There are 10 residues in the CDR3. CDR3 sequence reads: CSVGTAEAFF. For the CDR3, the DNA is TGCAGCGTGGGGACAGCTGAAGCTTTCTTT.

Here the CDR3 reads CASSQDLPGGSYEQYF. CDR3 DNA: TGCGCCAGCAGCCAAGATCTTCCAGGGGGATCCTACGAGCAGTACTTC. This chain connects TRBV4-3 to TRBJ2-7; 7 bases match TRBD1. Germline CDR1 LGHNA, CDR2 YSLEER. The CDR3 is 16 residues long. With V trimmed by 0 bases and J by 1 base, 6 bases remained unmatched.

The V and J genes are TRBV5-6 and TRBJ2-7; D unclear. Germline V gene lookup returns CDR1 SGHDT and CDR2 YYEEEE. The CDR3 sequence is 18 residues long. V was trimmed by 5 bases and J by 0 bases, leaving 24 bases between them. The CDR3 protein is CASRQTTWGPKSSYEQYF. As DNA, the CDR3 is TGTGCCAGCAGACAAACTACCTGGGGTCCGAAGAGCTCCTACGAGCAGTACTTC.

This clone is a singleton in its sample. The chain is built from TRBV11-1 and TRBJ2-5; no definite D call. The length of the CDR3 is 11 residues. Trimming removed 5 bases from V and 3 bases from J, with 4 bases in between. Germline V gene data show CDR1 as SGHAT and CDR2 as FQDESV (reference sequence). The chain's CDR3 is CASSREETQYF. The CDR3 bases are TGTGCCAGCAGCCGGGAAGAGACCCAGTACTTC.

The genes are TRBV25-1 and TRBJ2-5; unclear D gene. This CDR3 region has 15 residues. The V end lost 2 bases, the J end lost 0 bases, and 10 bases lay between the germline ends. CDR1 MGHDK and CDR2 SYGVNS come from the germline V gene. CDR3 amino acids: CASSEVGKYQETQYF. The CDR3 bases are TGTGCCAGCAGTGAAGTCGGCAAGTACCAAGAGACCCAGTACTTC.

The rearrangement uses TRBV4-2 and TRBJ1-2; maybe TRBD1 (5 bases). The CDR3 extends over 13 amino acids. Germline V lookup: CDR1 LGHNA, CDR2 YNFKEQ. V gave up 0 bases and J gave up 6 bases, with 8 bases separating them. The CDR3 sequence is CASSQDREDGYTF. CDR3 sequence (DNA): TGTGCCAGCAGCCAAGACAGGGAGGATGGCTACACCTTC.

The gene calls are TRBV28 and TRBJ2-7; no reliable D call. Germline CDR1 and CDR2: MDHEN and SYDVKM. Trimming took off 7 bases at V and 7 bases at J, with 14 bases between the two ends. There are 12 residues in the CDR3. CDR3 residues: CASIGVGGEQYF. CDR3 coding DNA: TGTGCCAGCATTGGGGTCGGCGGAGAGCAGTACTTC.

This clone was detected once. V is TRBV6-1 and J is TRBJ2-1; 8 bases line up with TRBD1. V lost 0 bases, J lost 4 bases, and 20 bases stayed unmatched. Per the germline V gene, CDR1 is MNHNS and CDR2 is SASEGT. CDR3 size: 21 residues. CDR3 region: CASSEAPDRGARRGVYNEQFF. CDR3 nucleotide sequence: TGTGCCAGCAGTGAAGCCCCTGACAGGGGAGCACGACGAGGAGTTTACAATGAGCAGTTCTTC.

The chain carries TRBV27 and TRBJ1-1, with D unresolved. Trimming removed 3 bases at V and 1 base at J, with 9 bases between. CDR3 length: 14 residues. Per the germline V gene, CDR1 is MNHEY and CDR2 is SMNVEV (reference sequence). CDR3 sequence reads: CASSLATSNTEAFF. The CDR3 coding sequence is TGTGCCAGCAGTTTGGCAACATCGAACACTGAAGCTTTCTTT.

The chain links TRBV19 to TRBJ2-1; 8 bases match TRBD1. Trimming cost V 5 bases and J 8 bases; bases outside gene matches: 11. This CDR3 is built from 15 residues. Germline V CDR1 and CDR2: LNHDA, SQIVND (reference sequence). The CDR3 sequence: CASSLRDRPTHEQFF. In DNA, the CDR3 is TGTGCCAGTAGTCTCCGGGACAGGCCTACCCATGAGCAGTTCTTC.